This T cell receptor beta chain comes out of a study of T cells after yellow fever vaccination. The authors made TCR cDNA by 5'RACE template switching, adding a universal primer site and UMIs. MiXCR, applied by TCRdb to the 5' RACE reads, yields one record per CDR3 protein. The top ten clones hold more than 13% of a sample with 500,000 to 650,000 distinct CDR3 sequences, 9% to 15% of them seen once. This clonotype has only one observation. The target antigen is unknown. Study-wide results and limits: Post-booster repertoires again held most primary-vaccination clones (approximately 96% CD4, about 90% CD8). Peaking on day 5 versus 15, the secondary response was faster but weaker. Contamination of FACS-sorted repertoires by abundant clonotypes from the bulk population could occur.

V lost 0 bases, J lost 3 bases, and 12 bases lay in between. CDR3 size: 16 residues. The V gene's germline CDR1 is MGHDK and CDR2 SYGVNS. The chain combines TRBV25-1 with TRBJ2-1; D might be TRBD2 (5 bases). The material sequenced was PBMCs, taken on the day of the yellow fever booster vaccination. This receptor was identified in a man aged 25-40 years who received the YFV17D yellow fever vaccine. Here the CDR3 reads CASSEYPGTLYNEQFF. The CDR3 DNA follows: TGTGCCAGCAGTGAATACCCGGGAACACTCTACAATGAGCAGTTCTTC. The full variable domain, rest sourced from reference TRBV25-1 and TRBJ2-1, is EADIYQTPRYLVIGTGKKITLECSQTMGHDKMYWYQQDPGMELHLIHYSYGVNSTEKGDLSSESTVSRIRTEHFPLTLESARPSHTSQYLCASSEYPGTLYNEQFFGPGTRLTVL.